These 8 T cell receptor beta chains share one sample of origin, sequenced in a study of early T cells in non-severe SARS-CoV-2 infection. TCRdb ran MiXCR on the 5' RACE reads and lists one entry per CDR3 protein. The data show over 80,000 distinct CDR3 sequences, about 12% seen once. The sample in question was whole blood, obtained at baseline. These receptors were taken from an adult who was a healthcare worker with PCR-confirmed SARS-CoV-2 infection or an uninfected control (not recorded which).

A few counts support this clonotype. The chain couples TRBV20-1 to TRBJ2-7; tentative D call: TRBD1 (5 bases). Trimming left V 2 bases short and J 4 bases short, with 12 bases between. The CDR3 spans 13 residues. CDR1 DFQATT and CDR2 SNEGSKA come from the germline V gene (reference sequence). This CDR3 reads CSARRQGLYEQYF. The DNA for the CDR3 is TGCAGTGCTAGAAGGCAGGGCTTGTACGAGCAGTACTTC.

This clonotype has more than one count but fewer than ten. V and J are TRBV30 and TRBJ2-1, with 15 bases fitting TRBD2. The CDR3 has 16 amino acids. Germline CDR1 reads GTSNPN; CDR2 reads SVGIG (reference sequence). Trimming at V came to 2 bases and at J to 9 bases, leaving 8 bases not matched to a gene. The CDR3 bases are TGTGCCTGGAGTTTGTGGACTAGCGGGAGGGCCACTGAGCAGTTCTTC. This translates into CAWSLWTSGRATEQFF. The variable domain in full, completed from reference TRBV30 and TRBJ2-1, reads SQTIHQWPATLVQPVGSPLSLECTVEGTSNPNLYWYRQAAGRGLQLLFYSVGIGQISSEVPQNLSASRPQDRQFILSSKKLLLSDSGFYLCAWSLWTSGRATEQFFGPGTRLTVL.

This clonotype came up many times. V usage is TRBV2 and J usage is TRBJ2-1; 13 bases agree with TRBD2. After removal of 7 bases from V and 4 bases from J, the junction contained 10 bases not matched to a gene. CDR3 length equals 17 residues. Per germline, CDR1 SNHLY and CDR2 FYNNEI. This chain's CDR3 is CASMRTSGSWIYNEQFF. CDR3 DNA sequence: TGTGCCAGCATGAGGACTAGCGGGAGCTGGATTTACAATGAGCAGTTCTTC.

This clonotype was seen many times. The conserved final phenylalanine or tryptophan is absent from the CDR3, which likely points to a read error. The limits of the CDR3 on the DNA are not certain, so only TCRdb's listed CDR3 is given. V is TRBV29-1 and J is TRBJ2-1; the table's TRBD1 call for D was not verified on the DNA. The germline V gene has CDR1 SQVTM and CDR2 ANQGSEA. The CDR3 is 14 residues long, ends included. The CDR3 spells CSVETGVGGLPLSV.

The chain combines TRBV28 with TRBJ2-7; weak D call: TRBD1 (7 bases). CDR1 is MDHEN and CDR2 is SYDVKM in the germline V gene. Between the trimmed V and J ends, which lost 5 bases and 2 bases, there was a span of 13 bases. The CDR3 is made up of 14 amino acids. The CDR3 DNA is TGTGCCAGCAGTCAGGGGGGTTGGACCTACGAGCAGTACTTC. Translation gives CASSQGGWTYEQYF.

This clonotype was picked up a small number of times. The chain employs TRBV19 and TRBJ2-2; D is undetermined. Germline loops: CDR1 LNHDA, CDR2 SQIVND (reference sequence). With 6 bases removed from V and 9 bases from J, the gap between germline ends came to 8 bases. The length of the CDR3 is 11 residues. The CDR3 spells CASRDSRELFF. In nucleotides, the CDR3 is TGTGCCAGTAGGGATAGCCGGGAGCTGTTTTTT.

This clonotype was seen more than once but under ten times. The chain uses TRBV6-6 and TRBJ1-5, with TRBD1 identical over 7 bases. Germline V CDR1 and CDR2: MNHNY, SVGAGI (reference sequence). This CDR3 contains 14 residues. V lost 4 bases to trimming and J lost 4 bases; unmatched junction nucleotides: 4. CDR3: CASSFGTENQPQHF. For the CDR3, the DNA is TGTGCCAGCAGTTTTGGGACAGAAAATCAGCCCCAGCATTTT.

The chain recombines TRBV10-3 with TRBJ1-5; TRBD1 matches 7 bases. Trimming removed 2 bases from V and 7 bases from J; junction bases left unmatched: 8. The CDR3 is made up of 15 amino acids. CDR1 is ENHRY and CDR2 is SYGVKD in the germline V gene. DNA for the CDR3: TGTGCCATCAGTGAGGTGACAGGGAACGAACAGCCCCAGCATTTT. It yields the protein CAISEVTGNEQPQHF.